The text below deals with one TCR beta chain. This record belongs to a study of shared clonotypes between healthy human individuals. Background on the study: A donor's plate count was three for CD4 naive and three for CD4 memory; CD8 naive had two and CD8 memory one.

Clones were sequenced by immunoSEQ multiplex PCR, and TCRdb holds only the in-frame ones, with some missing. The table lists about 700,000 clones, around 92% of them singletons. Germline CDR1 and CDR2: MNHNS and SASEGT. V lost 3 bases, J lost 4 bases, and 5 bases stayed unmatched. CDR3 length: 15 amino acids. Naive CD8 cells lacked CD45RO, underwent positive selection for CCR7 and left out terminally differentiated effector memory CD45RA+ cells. This rearrangement joins TRBV6-1 to TRBJ1-5; TRBD1 matches at 8 bases. This TCR was recovered from a man aged 30 to 45 in good health. The sequencing sample was made of naive CD8+ T cells sorted from blood. CDR3 amino acids: CASSDTGGPNQPQHF. The CDR3 nucleotides read TGTGCCAGCAGTGATACAGGGGGGCCTAATCAGCCCCAGCATTTT.